This TCR beta chain came from a study of OX40 agonist ivuxolimab in advanced cancers. Study-wide context: Ivuxolimab was administered intravenously to patients at 0.01 to 10 mg/kg every 2 weeks.

Study-level findings and limits: On average, CD8+ T cells had more expanded clones than CD4+. Clones of CD4+ and CD8+ blood T cells grew by week 6 at doses of 0.1 to 3.0 mg/kg.

The assay was immunoSEQ multiplex PCR, and TCRdb's table has in-frame clones only and misses some. The sample shows around 83,000 clones, about 90% of them seen only once. The V segment lost 7 bases and the J segment 6 bases; nucleotides outside the gene matches: 3. The CDR3 totals 13 residues. Germline V gives CDR1 SGHTA, CDR2 FQGNSA. Of note for this clone: What it binds is not known.

The sample consisted of CD4+ or CD8+ T cells sorted from blood, taken in a trial of the OX40 agonist ivuxolimab. This receptor was identified in an adult with an advanced solid tumor such as melanoma, head and neck, liver or kidney cancer. The V and J genes are TRBV7-2 and TRBJ1-6; 7 nucleotides match TRBD1. The CDR3 loop is CASKGDSNSPLHF. The CDR3 DNA follows: TGTGCCAGCAAGGGGGACAGTAATTCACCCCTCCACTTT.